The source of this T cell receptor beta chain is a study of CD8 T cells in Susac syndrome. Looked up from germline, CDR1 is DFQATT and CDR2 is SNEGSKA (reference sequence). The CDR3 totals 12 residues. V dropped 4 bases and J dropped 5; count of bases not matched to a gene: 3. When the RNA was reverse transcribed, random hexamers were used with an input of about 0.5 to 1 ug. TCRdb analysed the immunoSEQ multiplex PCR reads with MiXCR anew, one entry per CDR3 protein. The data hold roughly 200,000 distinct CDR3 sequences, with over 75% observed a single time. The specimen sequenced was CD4+ T cells from PBMCs. The sequence was collected from a human donor with Susac syndrome. The V call is TRBV20-1, the J call TRBJ2-5; 8 bases match TRBD2. The CDR3 protein is CSAKPGGETQYF. CDR3 nucleotide sequence: TGCAGTGCTAAGCCGGGGGGGGAGACCCAGTACTTC.